The present entry profiles one T cell receptor (beta chain) with its context. A read error may account for a junction end that differs from germline. CDR1 and CDR2 (germline): ENHRY, SYGVKD. The CDR3 has 15 amino acids. This entry comes from a study of Graves' ophthalmopathy and Graves' hyperthyroidism. The TCR beta CDR3 regions underwent amplification from RNA transcripts. The first-round RT-PCR employed HTBI primers together with the Qiagen OneStep RT-PCR kit. A multiplex PCR was then performed as the second round. TCRdb re-derived calls from the multiplex PCR reads in MiXCR, one entry per CDR3 protein. This table has over a million distinct CDR3 sequences, 36% appearing once.

The origin of this receptor is an adult man with Graves' hyperthyroidism. The sequencing input was peripheral blood or thyroid tissue (not recorded which). This chain joins TRBV10-3 and TRBJ2-3; 13 nucleotides align to TRBD2. CDR3: CASSYTSGRGDTQYF. CDR3 DNA sequence: TGTGCCAGCAGTTATACTAGCGGGAGGGGTGATACGCAGTATTTT.